This T cell receptor (beta chain) was identified in a study of blood T cell repertoires in COVID-19. Overall study: Donors in the United States, Italy and Spain gave samples during acute or convalescent COVID-19. In each case, the material was cDNA or gDNA derived from T cells, B-cell-depleted T cells, or PBMCs.

Looked up from germline, CDR1 is SGHRS and CDR2 is YFSETQ. The V and J ends lost 4 bases and 4 bases, in that order; junction bases with no gene match: 9. This CDR3 is built from 15 residues. Per the study methods: Estimated nucleated cell counts came from reference gene primer amplification. Assay: immunoSEQ multiplex PCR; the TCRdb copy retains only in-frame clones and omits some. The V and J calls and the clone size are those of that table, but D and trimming were determined from the DNA. The data contain 200,000 to 300,000 clones, 84% of them singletons. The gene calls are TRBV5-1 and TRBJ1-1, with TRBD1 identical over 8 bases. This clonotype was obtained from a man aged 55 to 69 with acute or convalescent COVID-19. Input material: peripheral blood. CDR3 in DNA: TGCGCCAGCAGCACTATCACCGGGACAGGCACTGAAGCTTTCTTT. Its protein product is CASSTITGTGTEAFF. Full variable domain (rest looked up from reference TRBV5-1 and TRBJ1-1): KAGVTQTPRYLIKTRGQQVTLSCSPISGHRSVSWYQQTPGQGLQFLFEYFSETQRNKGNFPGRFSGRQFSNSRSEMNVSTLELGDSALYLCASSTITGTGTEAFFGQGTRLTVV.